What follows is one T cell receptor (beta chain) and its context. These data come from a study of blood T cell repertoires in COVID-19. Background on the study: T cells, B-cell-depleted T cells, or PBMCs supplied cDNA or gDNA.

As originally analysed: Counts of nucleated cells, estimated from reference gene primer amplification, were obtained. Repertoires were generated with immunoSEQ multiplex PCR, while TCRdb's copy carries only in-frame clones and drops some. The V and J calls and clone size are taken from that table; D and trimming were inferred from the DNA. Among 100,000 or so clones listed, 80% to 90% were seen once. The CDR3 runs 14 residues. V was pared by 5 bases and J by 5 bases, with 15 bases between. Looked up from germline, CDR1 is LNHDA and CDR2 is SQIVND (reference sequence). The sample comprised peripheral blood. The chain employs TRBV19 and TRBJ1-1; maybe TRBD1 (6 bases). The sequence was collected from a human donor in a cohort sampled during active COVID-19. The CDR3 protein is CASSHRERKTEAFF. The CDR3 nucleotides are TGTGCCAGTAGTCACAGGGAAAGAAAGACTGAAGCTTTCTTT.